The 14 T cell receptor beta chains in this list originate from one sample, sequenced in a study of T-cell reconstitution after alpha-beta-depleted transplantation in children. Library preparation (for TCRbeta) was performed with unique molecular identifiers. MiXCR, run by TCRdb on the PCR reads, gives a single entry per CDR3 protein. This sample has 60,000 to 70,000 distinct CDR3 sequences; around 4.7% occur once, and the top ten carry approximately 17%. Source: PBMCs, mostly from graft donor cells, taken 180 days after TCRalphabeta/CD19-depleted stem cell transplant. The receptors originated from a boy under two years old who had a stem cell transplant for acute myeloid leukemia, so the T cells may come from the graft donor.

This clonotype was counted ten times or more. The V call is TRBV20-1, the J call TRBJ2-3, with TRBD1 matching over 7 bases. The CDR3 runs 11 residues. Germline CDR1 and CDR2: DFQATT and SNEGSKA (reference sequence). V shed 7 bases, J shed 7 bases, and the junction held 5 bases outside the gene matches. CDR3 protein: CSGQGENTQYF. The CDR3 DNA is TGCAGTGGACAGGGAGAGAATACGCAGTATTTT.

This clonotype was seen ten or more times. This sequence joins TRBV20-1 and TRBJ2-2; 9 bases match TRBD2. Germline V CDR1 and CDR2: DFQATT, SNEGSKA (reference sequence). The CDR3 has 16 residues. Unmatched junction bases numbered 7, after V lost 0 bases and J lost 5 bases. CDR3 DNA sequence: TGCAGTGCTAGAGATCCGAGCGGGGGGTGGACCGGGGAGCTGTTTTTT. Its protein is CSARDPSGGWTGELFF.

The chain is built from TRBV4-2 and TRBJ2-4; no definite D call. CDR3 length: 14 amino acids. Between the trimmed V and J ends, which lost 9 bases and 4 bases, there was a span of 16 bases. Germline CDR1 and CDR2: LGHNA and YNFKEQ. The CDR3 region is CARGPGPGKNIQYF. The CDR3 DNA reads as TGTGCCAGGGGCCCCGGGCCCGGGAAAAACATTCAGTACTTC.

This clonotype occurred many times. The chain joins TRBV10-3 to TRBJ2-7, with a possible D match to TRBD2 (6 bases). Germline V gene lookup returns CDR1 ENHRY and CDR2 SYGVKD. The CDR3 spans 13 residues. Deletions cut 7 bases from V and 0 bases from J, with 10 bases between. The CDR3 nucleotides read TGTGCCATCATGCGGGACCCCTCCTACGAGCAGTACTTC. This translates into CAIMRDPSYEQYF.

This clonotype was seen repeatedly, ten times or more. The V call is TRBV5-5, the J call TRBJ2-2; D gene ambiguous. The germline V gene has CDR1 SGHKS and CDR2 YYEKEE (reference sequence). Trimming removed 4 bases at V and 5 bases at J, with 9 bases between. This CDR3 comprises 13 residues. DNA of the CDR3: TGTGCCAGCAGCCCCATTAATACCGGGGAGCTGTTTTTT. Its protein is CASSPINTGELFF.

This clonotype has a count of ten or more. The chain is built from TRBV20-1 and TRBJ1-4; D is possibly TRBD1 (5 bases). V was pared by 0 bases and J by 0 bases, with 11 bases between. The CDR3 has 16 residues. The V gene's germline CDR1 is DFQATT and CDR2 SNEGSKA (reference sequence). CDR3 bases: TGCAGTGCTAGAGATCCGGGGCCTTCAACTAATGAAAAACTGTTTTTT. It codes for CSARDPGPSTNEKLFF.

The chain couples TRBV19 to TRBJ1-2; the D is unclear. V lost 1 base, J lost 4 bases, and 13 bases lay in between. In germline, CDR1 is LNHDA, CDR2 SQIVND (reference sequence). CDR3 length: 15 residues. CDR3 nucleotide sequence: TGTGCCAGTAGTATAGGACCCTTCGTCCGCTATGGCTACACCTTC. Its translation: CASSIGPFVRYGYTF.

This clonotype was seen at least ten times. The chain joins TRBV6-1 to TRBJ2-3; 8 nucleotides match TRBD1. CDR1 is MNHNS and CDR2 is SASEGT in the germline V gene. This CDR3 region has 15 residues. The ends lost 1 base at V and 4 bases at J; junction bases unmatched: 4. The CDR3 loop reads CASSEVDREPDTQYF. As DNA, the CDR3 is TGTGCCAGCAGTGAAGTGGACAGGGAACCAGATACGCAGTATTTT.

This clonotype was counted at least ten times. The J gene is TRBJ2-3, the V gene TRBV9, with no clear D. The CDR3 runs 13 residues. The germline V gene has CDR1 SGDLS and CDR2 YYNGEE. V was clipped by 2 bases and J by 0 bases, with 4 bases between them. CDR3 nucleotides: TGTGCCAGCAGCGTTAAGAGCACAGATACGCAGTATTTT. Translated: CASSVKSTDTQYF.

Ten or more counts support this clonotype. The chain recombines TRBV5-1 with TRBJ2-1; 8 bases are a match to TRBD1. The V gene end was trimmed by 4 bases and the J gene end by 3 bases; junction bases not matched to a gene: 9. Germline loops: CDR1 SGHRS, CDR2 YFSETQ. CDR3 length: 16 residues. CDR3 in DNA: TGCGCCAGCAGCCCACGTGCTGGGACAGGCTACAATGAGCAGTTCTTC. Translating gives CASSPRAGTGYNEQFF.

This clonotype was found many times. The CDR3 loop reads CASSLDPRSSYNSPLHF. As DNA, the CDR3 is TGCGCCAGCAGCTTGGACCCTCGAAGCTCCTATAATTCACCCCTCCACTTT. The chain carries TRBV5-1 and TRBJ1-6; no firm D call. Deletions cut 0 bases from V and 0 bases from J, with 10 bases between. CDR1 SGHRS and CDR2 YFSETQ come from the germline V gene. The CDR3 totals 17 residues.

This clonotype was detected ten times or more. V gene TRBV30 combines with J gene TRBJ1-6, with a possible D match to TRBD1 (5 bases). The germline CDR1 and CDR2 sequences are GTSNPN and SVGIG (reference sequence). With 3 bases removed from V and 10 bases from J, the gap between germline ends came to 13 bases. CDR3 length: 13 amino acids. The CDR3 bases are TGTGCCTGGAGCGCCCGCCGGGGCTCACCCCTCCACTTT. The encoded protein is CAWSARRGSPLHF.

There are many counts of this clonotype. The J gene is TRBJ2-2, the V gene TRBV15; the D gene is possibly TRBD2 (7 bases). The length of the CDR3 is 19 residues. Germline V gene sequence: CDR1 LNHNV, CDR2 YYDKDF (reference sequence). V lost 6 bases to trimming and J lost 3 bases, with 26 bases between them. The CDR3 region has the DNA TGTGCCACCAGGGGGGGGCTTGGGGCCTCATTTACGGACACCGGGGAGCTGTTTTTT. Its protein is CATRGGLGASFTDTGELFF.

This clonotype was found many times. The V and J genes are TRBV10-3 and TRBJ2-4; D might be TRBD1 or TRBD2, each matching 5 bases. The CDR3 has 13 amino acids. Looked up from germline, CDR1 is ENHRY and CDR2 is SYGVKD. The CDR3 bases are TGTGCAATCGCCGGGACAGCCAAAAACATTCAGTACTTC. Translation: CAIAGTAKNIQYF.